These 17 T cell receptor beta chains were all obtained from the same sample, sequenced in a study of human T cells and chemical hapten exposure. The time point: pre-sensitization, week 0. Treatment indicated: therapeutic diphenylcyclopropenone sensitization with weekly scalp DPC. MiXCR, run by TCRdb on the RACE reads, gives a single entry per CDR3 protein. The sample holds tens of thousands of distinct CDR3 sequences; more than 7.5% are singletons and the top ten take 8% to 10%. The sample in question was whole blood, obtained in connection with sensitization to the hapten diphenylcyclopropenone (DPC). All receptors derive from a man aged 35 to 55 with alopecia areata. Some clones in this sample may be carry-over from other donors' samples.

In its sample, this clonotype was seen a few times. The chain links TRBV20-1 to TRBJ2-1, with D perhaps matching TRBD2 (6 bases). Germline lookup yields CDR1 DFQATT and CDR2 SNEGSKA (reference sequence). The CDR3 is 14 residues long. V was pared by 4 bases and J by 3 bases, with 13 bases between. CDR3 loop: CSANRRAFYNEQFF. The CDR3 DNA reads TGCAGTGCTAATAGGAGGGCTTTCTACAATGAGCAGTTCTTC.

CDR3 in DNA: TGTGCCAGCAGTTTGGACAGGGGTGAGACCCAGTACTTC. Protein sequence: CASSLDRGETQYF. The chain is built from TRBV7-2 and TRBJ2-5; the match to TRBD1 covers 9 bases. The junction had 4 bases not matched to a gene; V was cut back by 6 bases and J by 5 bases. The CDR3 loop spans 13 amino acids. CDR1 is SGHTA and CDR2 is FQGNSA in the germline V gene.

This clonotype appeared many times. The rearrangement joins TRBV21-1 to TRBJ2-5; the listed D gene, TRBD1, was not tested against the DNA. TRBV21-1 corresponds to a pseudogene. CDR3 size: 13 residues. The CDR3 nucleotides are TGTGCCAGCACCTTTGGGACAGAACAGACCCAGTACTTC. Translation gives CASTFGTEQTQYF.

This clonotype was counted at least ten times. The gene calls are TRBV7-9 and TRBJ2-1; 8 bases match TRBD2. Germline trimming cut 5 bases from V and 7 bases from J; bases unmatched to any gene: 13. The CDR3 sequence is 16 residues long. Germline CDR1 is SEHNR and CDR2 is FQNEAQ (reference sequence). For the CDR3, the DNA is TGTGCCAGCAGCCCAATTGAAATAGCGGGAACGAATGAGCAGTTCTTC. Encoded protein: CASSPIEIAGTNEQFF.

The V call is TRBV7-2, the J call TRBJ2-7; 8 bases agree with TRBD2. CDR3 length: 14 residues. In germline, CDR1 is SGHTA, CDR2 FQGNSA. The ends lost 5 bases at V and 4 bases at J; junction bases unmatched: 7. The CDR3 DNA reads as TGTGCCAGCAGCCGTGAGCGGGAGTCTTACGAGCAGTACTTC. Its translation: CASSRERESYEQYF.

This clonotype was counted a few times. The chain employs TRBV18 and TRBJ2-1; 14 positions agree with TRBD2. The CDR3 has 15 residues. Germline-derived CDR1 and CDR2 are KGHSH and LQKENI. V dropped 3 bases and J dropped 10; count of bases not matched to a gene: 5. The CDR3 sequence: CASSPSGLAGVEQFF. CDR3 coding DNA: TGTGCCAGCTCACCTTCGGGACTAGCGGGAGTCGAGCAGTTCTTC.

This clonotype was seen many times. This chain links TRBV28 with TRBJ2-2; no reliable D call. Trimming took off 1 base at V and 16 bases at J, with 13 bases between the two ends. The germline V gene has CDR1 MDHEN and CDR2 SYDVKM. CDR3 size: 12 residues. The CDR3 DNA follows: TGTGCCAGCAGTTTATCGGCCGAGGTTGCGTTTTTT. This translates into CASSLSAEVAFF.

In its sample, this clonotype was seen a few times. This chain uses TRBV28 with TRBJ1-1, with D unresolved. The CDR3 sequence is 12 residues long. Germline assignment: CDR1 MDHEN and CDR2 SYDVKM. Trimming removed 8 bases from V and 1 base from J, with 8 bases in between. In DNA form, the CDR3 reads TGTGCCAGCGGATCCAAGAACACTGAAGCTTTCTTT. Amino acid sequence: CASGSKNTEAFF. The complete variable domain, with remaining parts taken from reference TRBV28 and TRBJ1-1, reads DVKVTQSSRYLVKRTGEKVFLECVQDMDHENMFWYRQDPGLGLRLIYFSYDVKMKEKGDIPEGYSVSREKKERFSLILESASTNQTSMYLCASGSKNTEAFFGQGTRLTVV.

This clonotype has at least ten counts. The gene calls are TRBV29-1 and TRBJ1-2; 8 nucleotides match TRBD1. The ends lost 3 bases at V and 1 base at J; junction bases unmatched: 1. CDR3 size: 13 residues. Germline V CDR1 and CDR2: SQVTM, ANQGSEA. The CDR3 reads CSVEGQVNYGYTF. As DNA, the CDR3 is TGCAGCGTTGAGGGACAGGTTAACTATGGCTACACCTTC.

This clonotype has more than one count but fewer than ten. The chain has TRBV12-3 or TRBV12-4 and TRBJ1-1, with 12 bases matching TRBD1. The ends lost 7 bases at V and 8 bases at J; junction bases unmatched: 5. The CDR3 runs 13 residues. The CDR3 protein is CASKAGTGGEAFF. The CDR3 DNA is TGTGCCAGCAAAGCCGGGACAGGGGGCGAAGCTTTCTTT.

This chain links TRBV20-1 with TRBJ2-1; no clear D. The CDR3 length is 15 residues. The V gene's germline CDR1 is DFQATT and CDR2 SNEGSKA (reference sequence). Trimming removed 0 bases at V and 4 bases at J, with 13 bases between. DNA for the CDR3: TGCAGTGCTAGAGATCTCTCATTCCCTTACAATGAGCAGTTCTTC. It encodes CSARDLSFPYNEQFF.

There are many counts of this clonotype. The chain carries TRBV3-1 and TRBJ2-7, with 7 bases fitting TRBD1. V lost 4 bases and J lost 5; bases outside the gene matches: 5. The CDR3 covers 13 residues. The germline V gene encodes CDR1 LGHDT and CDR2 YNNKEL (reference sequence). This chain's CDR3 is CASSRPGGNEQYF. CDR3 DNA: TGTGCCAGCAGCCGTCCAGGGGGAAACGAGCAGTACTTC.

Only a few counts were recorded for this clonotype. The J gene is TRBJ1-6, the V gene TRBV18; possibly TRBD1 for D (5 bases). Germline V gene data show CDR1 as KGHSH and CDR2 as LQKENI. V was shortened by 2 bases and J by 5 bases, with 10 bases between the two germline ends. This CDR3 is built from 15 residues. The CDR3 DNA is TGTGCCAGCTCACCAGGCAGGGCCGATAATTCACCCCTCCACTTT. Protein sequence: CASSPGRADNSPLHF.

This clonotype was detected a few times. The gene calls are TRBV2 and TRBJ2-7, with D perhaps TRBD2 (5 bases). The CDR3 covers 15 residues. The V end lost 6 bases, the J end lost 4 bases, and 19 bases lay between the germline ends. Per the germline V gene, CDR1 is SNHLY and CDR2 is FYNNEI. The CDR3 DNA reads TGTGCCAGCAGAAAACAACCGACCAGCGGTTACGAGCAGTACTTC. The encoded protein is CASRKQPTSGYEQYF.

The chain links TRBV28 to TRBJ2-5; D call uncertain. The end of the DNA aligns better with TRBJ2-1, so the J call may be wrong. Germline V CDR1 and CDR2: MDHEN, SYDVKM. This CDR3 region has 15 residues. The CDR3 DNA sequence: TGTGCCAGCAGCCCCCGGCAGACTCGGGTAGAGACCCAGTTCTTC. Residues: CASSPRQTRVETQFF.

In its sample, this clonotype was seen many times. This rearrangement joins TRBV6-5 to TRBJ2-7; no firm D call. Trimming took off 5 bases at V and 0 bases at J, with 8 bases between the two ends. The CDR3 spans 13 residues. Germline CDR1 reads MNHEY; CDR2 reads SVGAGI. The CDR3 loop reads CASSTTSSYEQYF. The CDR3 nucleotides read TGTGCCAGCAGTACGACAAGCTCCTACGAGCAGTACTTC.

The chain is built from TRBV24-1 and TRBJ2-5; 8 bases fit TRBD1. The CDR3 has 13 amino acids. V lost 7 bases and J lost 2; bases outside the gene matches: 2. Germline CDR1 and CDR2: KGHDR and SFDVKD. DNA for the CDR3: TGTGCCACCAGCGGACAGGGACAAGAGACCCAGTACTTC. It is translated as CATSGQGQETQYF.